This TCR beta chain was captured by sequencing in a study of T cells in Graves' hyperthyroidism and ophthalmopathy. Across the study: Before treatment of any kind, peripheral blood was taken at initial diagnosis.

This clonotype was found many times. Amplified TCR beta CDR3 regions derived from RNA transcripts. Primed by the HTBI set, a first-round RT-PCR was run on the TCR CDR3. TCRdb processed the multiplex PCR reads anew with MiXCR; each CDR3 protein has one entry. The table records about 290,000 distinct CDR3 sequences, approximately 19% of them present only once. Between the trimmed V and J ends, which lost 7 bases and 6 bases, there was a span of 14 bases. CDR1 and CDR2 (germline): SNHLY, FYNNEI. The CDR3 consists of 13 residues. The material sequenced was blood. This clonotype was obtained from a man in his fifties with Graves' ophthalmopathy. J is TRBJ2-3 and V is TRBV2; D ambiguous. CDR3 in amino acids: CASNREERDTQYF. For the CDR3, the DNA is TGTGCCAGCAATAGAGAAGAACGTGATACGCAGTATTTT. Using reference TRBV2 and TRBJ2-3 for the parts outside the CDR3, the full variable domain is EPEVTQTPSHQVTQMGQEVILRCVPISNHLYFYWYRQILGQKVEFLVSFYNNEISEKSEIFDDQFSVERPDGSNFTLKIRSTKLEDSAMYFCASNREERDTQYFGPGTRLTVL.